A single sample gave rise to the 7 T cell receptor beta chains below, sequenced in a study of cytomegalovirus exposure and HLA in healthy donors. Both 60 Vbeta primers and 13 Jbeta primers went into the PCR. Assay: immunoSEQ multiplex PCR; the TCRdb copy retains only in-frame clones and omits some. The sample carries under 200,000 clones, roughly 74% recorded once. The source material was PBMCs. These receptors all come from a male donor in good health and CMV-seronegative.

V is TRBV4-1 and J is TRBJ1-6; no clear D gene. V was cut by 1 base and J by 0 bases, with 13 bases left in between. This CDR3 comprises 18 residues. Germline V CDR1 and CDR2: MGHRA, YSYEKL. The CDR3 loop is CASSQGGQTRSYNSPLHF. In DNA form, the CDR3 reads TGCGCCAGCAGCCAAGGTGGCCAAACCCGCTCCTATAATTCACCCCTCCACTTT.

The chain links TRBV7-4 to TRBJ1-2, with TRBD1 matching 8 bases. V was clipped by 5 bases and J by 9 bases; unmatched bases: 14. The CDR3 spans 15 residues. Per the germline V gene, CDR1 is SGHVT and CDR2 is SQSDAQ. The DNA of the CDR3 is TGTGCCAGCAGCCGACCTCGGACAGGGCCTCTTCGCTACACCTTC. Translating gives CASSRPRTGPLRYTF. The full variable domain, with the rest looked up from reference TRBV7-4 and TRBJ1-2, is GAGVSQSPRYKVAKRGRDVALRCDSISGHVTLYWYRQTLGQGSEVLTYSQSDAQRDKSGRPSGRFSAERPERSVSTLKIQRTEQGDSAVYLCASSRPRTGPLRYTFGSGTRLTVV.

This chain connects TRBV14 to TRBJ1-1; no clear D. Per germline, CDR1 SGHDN and CDR2 FVKESK. The CDR3 covers 13 residues. The V end lost 1 base, the J end lost 10 bases, and 13 bases lay between the germline ends. CDR3: CASSQADGRGAFF. The DNA of the CDR3 is TGTGCCAGCAGCCAAGCTGACGGAAGAGGAGCTTTCTTT.

This chain connects TRBV28 to TRBJ1-5; D perhaps matches TRBD1 (5 bases). V was clipped by 10 bases and J by 6 bases, with 19 bases between them. CDR1 and CDR2 from the germline V gene are MDHEN and SYDVKM. The CDR3 totals 14 residues. CDR3 coding DNA: TGTGCCACCCTCCTTGGTTCCAGGGCTCAGCCCCAGCATTTT. Translation gives CATLLGSRAQPQHF.

This CDR3 reads CASAGTGSHGTGELFF. The CDR3, as DNA: TGTGCCAGCGCCGGGACAGGGTCCCATGGGACCGGGGAGCTGTTTTTT. The chain recombines TRBV9 with TRBJ2-2; 9 nucleotides match TRBD1. Germline CDR1 and CDR2: SGDLS and YYNGEE. V shed 7 bases, J shed 5 bases, and the junction held 12 bases outside the gene matches. The CDR3 spans 16 residues. Full variable domain (outside the CDR3, taken from reference TRBV9 and TRBJ2-2): DSGVTQTPKHLITATGQRVTLRCSPRSGDLSVYWYQQSLDQGLQFLIQYYNGEERAKGNILERFSAQQFPDLHSELNLSSLELGDSALYFCASAGTGSHGTGELFFGEGSRLTVL.

The chain carries TRBV14 and TRBJ1-3, with D possibly TRBD1 on 6 matching bases. The CDR3 covers 15 residues. CDR1 is SGHDN and CDR2 is FVKESK in the germline V gene. V shed 3 bases and J shed 3 bases, with 12 bases lying between them. For the CDR3, the DNA is TGTGCCAGCAGCCAGGAAAGGACAGTTGGAAACACCATATATTTT. Encoded protein: CASSQERTVGNTIYF. Full variable domain (remainder filled in from reference TRBV14 and TRBJ1-3): EAGVTQFPSHSVIEKGQTVTLRCDPISGHDNLYWYRRVMGKEIKFLLHFVKESKQDESGMPNNRFLAERTGGTYSTLKVQPAELEDSGVYFCASSQERTVGNTIYFGEGSWLTVV.

The gene calls are TRBV18 and TRBJ1-2; 10 bases are shared with TRBD1. This CDR3 has 14 amino acids. Germline CDR1 and CDR2: KGHSH and LQKENI. Trimming took 2 bases from V and 8 from J; bases not matched to a gene: 5. In nucleotides, the CDR3 is TGTGCCAGCTCACCAACCGGGACAGGGGAAGGCTACACCTTC. Its translation is CASSPTGTGEGYTF. Together with reference TRBV18 and TRBJ1-2, the CDR3 gives the full variable domain: NAGVMQNPRHLVRRRGQEARLRCSPMKGHSHVYWYRQLPEEGLKFMVYLQKENIIDESGMPKERFSAEFPKEGPSILRIQQVVRGDSAAYFCASSPTGTGEGYTFGSGTRLTVV.